This T cell receptor (beta chain) was documented in a study of T cells in women clearing cervical HPV infection. Study-level information: For cases, blood was sampled a median approximately 150 days after lesion detection, interquartile range roughly 80 to 200 days.

TCRdb's table, derived via immunoSEQ multiplex PCR, lists solely in-frame clones and lacks some. The sample table sets out about 17,000 clones. Sequenced sample: blood buffy coat. This clonotype was sampled from a woman aged 18 to 75 with a cervical HPV16 infection that either progressed to CIN3+ or cleared (not recorded which).

The CDR3 DNA, read in part, is TGTGCCAGCAGCGTCGATAATCGGGGAATTTGGGATGAG. Its protein product is CASSVDNRGIWDE. The CDR3 in full is CASSVDNRGIWDEQFF. This chain connects TRBV9 to TRBJ2-1; a weak D match, TRBD2 (5 bases). The read is 3 residues too short to cover the CDR3 end, so that end is filled in from the germline J gene. The CDR3 length is 16 residues. The germline V gene encodes CDR1 SGDLS and CDR2 YYNGEE. Trimming removed 2 bases at V and 8 bases at J, with 20 bases between.